These 27 T cell receptor beta chains were all obtained from the same sample, sequenced in a study of beta chain features in type 1 diabetes. Study outcomes and limitations: All four CD4+ subsets from Type 1 diabetes patients carried moderately but significantly shorter TCRB CDR3s.

The whole isolated RNA underwent reverse transcription, so sequencing captured expressed TCRB transcripts. The table came from immunoSEQ multiplex PCR; TCRdb's copy has only in-frame clones and leaves some out. This sample has approximately 260,000 clones, with around 24% found just once. Their cognate antigens are unknown. What was sequenced was naive CD4+ T cells from blood. All receptors derive from a woman in her 30s with type 1 diabetes.

This clone came up a few times. The chain couples TRBV30 to TRBJ2-3; D remains unclear. CDR1 and CDR2 (germline): GTSNPN, SVGIG (reference sequence). The CDR3 has 11 residues. Trimming removed 4 bases at V and 6 bases at J, with 8 bases between. CDR3 in amino acids: CAWNPQDTQYF. The CDR3 bases are TGTGCCTGGAACCCTCAGGATACGCAGTATTTT.

J is TRBJ2-7 and V is TRBV5-1, with TRBD2 matching over 9 bases. CDR1 is SGHRS, CDR2 YFSETQ, per germline. Trimming cost V 1 base and J 0 bases; bases outside gene matches: 5. CDR3 length: 16 amino acids. CDR3 bases: TGCGCCAGCAGCTTGAGGAGCGGGAGGAGCTCCTACGAGCAGTACTTC. Its protein product is CASSLRSGRSSYEQYF.

V usage is TRBV5-4 and J usage is TRBJ2-5; 14 bases map to TRBD2. CDR3 length: 15 residues. Germline lookup yields CDR1 SGHNT and CDR2 YYREEE (reference sequence). Unmatched junction bases numbered 2, after V lost 4 bases and J lost 3 bases. CDR3 sequence: CASSGGLAGEETQYF. The CDR3 DNA reads TGTGCCAGCAGCGGGGGACTAGCGGGAGAAGAGACCCAGTACTTC.

The chain is built from TRBV7-9 and TRBJ1-2; D is uncertain. This CDR3 comprises 14 residues. Trimming removed 1 base at V and 8 bases at J, with 14 bases between. Germline values: CDR1 SEHNR, CDR2 FQNEAQ (reference sequence). The CDR3 here is CASSLETESWGYTF. CDR3 sequence (DNA): TGTGCCAGCAGCTTAGAAACGGAGAGTTGGGGCTACACCTTC.

This clone has a handful of counts. The chain links TRBV29-1 to TRBJ2-1; D perhaps matches TRBD1 (5 bases). Germline assignment: CDR1 SQVTM and CDR2 ANQGSEA. V was clipped by 7 bases and J by 0 bases, with 13 bases between them. The CDR3 loop spans 14 amino acids. The CDR3 region is CSARTTSSYNEQFF. CDR3 DNA sequence: TGCAGCGCCCGGACAACGAGCTCCTACAATGAGCAGTTCTTC.

The CDR3 sequence is CASSPTGGADTQYF. CDR3 in DNA: TGTGCCAGCAGCCCGACAGGGGGCGCAGATACGCAGTATTTT. V gene TRBV6-6 combines with J gene TRBJ2-3, with 10 bases fitting TRBD1. The CDR3 is 14 amino acids. Losses at the gene ends were 6 bases for V and 4 bases for J; bases not matched to a gene: 4. Germline loops: CDR1 MNHNY, CDR2 SVGAGI (reference sequence).

This clone was picked up a small number of times. The chain links TRBV20-1 to TRBJ2-7; tentatively, D is TRBD2 (5 bases). The CDR3 totals 11 residues. Germline-derived CDR1 and CDR2 are DFQATT and SNEGSKA (reference sequence). Trimming left V 1 base short and J 5 bases short, with 6 bases between. Here the CDR3 reads CSARGGHEQYF. The CDR3 DNA reads as TGCAGTGCTAGAGGAGGGCACGAGCAGTACTTC.

This clone has more than one count but fewer than ten. This sample also contains other DNA sequences that code for the same CDR3. This rearrangement joins TRBV29-1 to TRBJ2-5, with D perhaps matching TRBD2 (6 bases). This CDR3 has 12 amino acids. The ends were cut back, 6 bases at V and 4 bases at J, with 12 bases in the middle. Germline assignment: CDR1 SQVTM and CDR2 ANQGSEA. CDR3 sequence reads: CSVGQGGETQYF. In DNA, the CDR3 is TGCAGCGTCGGTCAGGGAGGAGAGACCCAGTACTTC.

This chain connects TRBV7-3 to TRBJ2-1, with 9 positions matching TRBD2. This CDR3 has 14 residues. The germline CDR1 and CDR2 sequences are SGHTA and FQGTGA. With 3 bases clipped from V and 9 bases from J, the junction kept 6 bases outside the gene matches. CDR3 region: CASSLGGRALEQFF. The CDR3 DNA reads as TGTGCCAGCAGCTTGGGCGGGAGGGCCCTTGAGCAGTTCTTC. Full variable domain (rest looked up from reference TRBV7-3 and TRBJ2-1): GAGVSQTPSNKVTEKGKYVELRCDPISGHTALYWYRQSLGQGPEFLIYFQGTGAADDSGLPNDRFFAVRPEGSVSTLKIQRTERGDSAVYLCASSLGGRALEQFFGPGTRLTVL.

This clone was picked up a small number of times. The chain has TRBV18 and TRBJ2-1; 12 nucleotides match TRBD2. This CDR3 is 16 amino acids long. CDR1 is KGHSH and CDR2 is LQKENI in the germline V gene. J was trimmed by 9 bases and V by 1 base; bases with no gene match: 7. CDR3 nucleotides: TGTGCCAGCTCACCACGAGCTAGCGGGAGGGCGGCTGAGCAGTTCTTC. It specifies CASSPRASGRAAEQFF.

The V and J genes are TRBV9 and TRBJ2-7; 10 bases map to TRBD1. Germline V lookup: CDR1 SGDLS, CDR2 YYNGEE. After removal of 4 bases from V and 7 bases from J, the junction contained 11 bases not matched to a gene. The length of the CDR3 is 15 residues. CDR3 loop: CASSPRTGGTGEQYF. In nucleotides, the CDR3 is TGTGCCAGCAGCCCGCGGACAGGGGGAACGGGAGAGCAGTACTTC.

The gene calls are TRBV6-5 and TRBJ2-3, with 7 bases aligning to TRBD1. Germline CDR1 MNHEY, CDR2 SVGAGI. The CDR3 sequence is 15 residues long. The V gene end was trimmed by 6 bases and the J gene end by 2 bases; junction bases not matched to a gene: 8. For the CDR3, the DNA is TGTGCCAGCAGCCAAGACGGGACAGACACAGATACGCAGTATTTT. This sequence encodes CASSQDGTDTDTQYF.

This clone showed up just a few times. The V and J genes are TRBV30 and TRBJ2-6, with no clear D. The germline V and J ends were trimmed by 0 bases and 0 bases, with 3 bases remaining between them. The CDR3 contains 14 residues. The germline V gene encodes CDR1 GTSNPN and CDR2 SVGIG (reference sequence). Here the CDR3 DNA reads TGTGCCTGGAGTGTCAACTCTGGGGCCAACGTCCTGACTTTC. Protein sequence: CAWSVNSGANVLTF.

The gene calls are TRBV5-1 and TRBJ2-1, with 10 bases lining up with TRBD2. CDR3 size: 15 residues. V lost 1 base and J lost 5; bases outside the gene matches: 3. Germline V gives CDR1 SGHRS, CDR2 YFSETQ. The CDR3 reads CASSLRTSGDNEQFF. Written as DNA, the CDR3 is TGCGCCAGCAGCTTGCGTACTAGCGGGGACAATGAGCAGTTCTTC.

This chain joins TRBV25-1 and TRBJ2-3, with D maybe TRBD2 (6 bases). Trimming left V 1 base short and J 3 bases short, with 11 bases between. The CDR3 loop spans 15 amino acids. Germline CDR1 and CDR2: MGHDK and SYGVNS. CDR3 coding DNA: TGTGCCAGCAGTGAATCTGGGGCGGGAACAGATACGCAGTATTTT. Amino acids: CASSESGAGTDTQYF.

V is TRBV11-3 and J is TRBJ2-7, with 9 bases matching TRBD2. The CDR3 is 14 residues long. The V gene's germline CDR1 is SGHNT and CDR2 YENEEA. The V and J ends lost 5 bases and 4 bases, in that order; junction bases with no gene match: 6. The CDR3 region is CASSAASGTYEQYF. CDR3 coding DNA: TGTGCCAGCAGCGCAGCTAGCGGGACTTACGAGCAGTACTTC.

This chain joins TRBV29-1 and TRBJ1-2; D call uncertain. Germline CDR1 is SQVTM and CDR2 is ANQGSEA. The CDR3 runs to 13 residues. The V end lost 6 bases, the J end lost 3 bases, and 14 bases lay between the germline ends. The CDR3 reads CSVTSTAYYGYTF. The CDR3 DNA sequence: TGCAGCGTCACATCGACTGCCTACTATGGCTACACCTTC.

The chain joins TRBV4-2 to TRBJ1-1, with a possible D match to TRBD1 (5 bases). The germline CDR1 and CDR2 sequences are LGHNA and YNFKEQ. V lost 3 bases and J 0 bases, leaving 14 bases between the germline ends. CDR3 length: 16 residues. CDR3 loop: CASSQASGFMNTEAFF. CDR3 DNA sequence: TGTGCCAGCAGCCAGGCTTCAGGGTTCATGAACACTGAAGCTTTCTTT.

This clone was found a few times. This chain connects TRBV29-1 to TRBJ1-3; unclear D gene. V lost 0 bases to trimming and J lost 1 base, with 7 bases between them. CDR1 is SQVTM, CDR2 ANQGSEA, per germline. The CDR3 is 14 residues long. CDR3 loop: CSVEDGQSGNTIYF. Written as DNA, the CDR3 is TGCAGCGTTGAAGATGGTCAGTCTGGAAACACCATATATTTT.

The chain couples TRBV16 to TRBJ1-1, with 8 bases that match TRBD1. J gave up 0 bases and V 6 bases, and 3 bases lay outside the gene matches. Germline V gene sequence: CDR1 KGHSY, CDR2 FQNENV. This CDR3 is built from 14 residues. CDR3 protein: CASSRQGMNTEAFF. The CDR3 DNA follows: TGTGCCAGCAGTCGACAGGGGATGAACACTGAAGCTTTCTTT.

The chain carries TRBV4-1 and TRBJ2-5, with D perhaps matching TRBD2 (5 bases). This CDR3 comprises 18 residues. V lost 2 bases to trimming and J lost 3 bases, with 22 bases between them. CDR1 and CDR2 (germline): MGHRA, YSYEKL. Written as DNA, the CDR3 is TGCGCCAGCAGCCAAACCCACGGACTGATCTACACAGAAGAGACCCAGTACTTC. Its protein is CASSQTHGLIYTEETQYF.

This clone turned up a few times. For the CDR3, the DNA is TGCGCCAGCAGCCCAGGGACTAGCGGGATGTTCGTGAATGAGCAGTTCTTC. Translating it yields CASSPGTSGMFVNEQFF. The chain employs TRBV5-1 and TRBJ2-1, with 13 bases that match TRBD2. This CDR3 region has 17 residues. Germline CDR1 reads SGHRS; CDR2 reads YFSETQ. After removal of 4 bases from V and 7 bases from J, the junction contained 11 bases not matched to a gene.

V is TRBV5-4 and J is TRBJ2-3, with TRBD2 as a possible D gene (6 bases). This CDR3 spans 14 amino acids. V was cut by 4 bases and J by 2 bases, with 11 bases left in between. The V gene's germline CDR1 is SGHNT and CDR2 YYREEE (reference sequence). The CDR3 loop is CASSRVADTDTQYF. CDR3 DNA sequence: TGTGCCAGCAGCAGGGTAGCGGACACAGATACGCAGTATTTT.

This clone was recorded a few times. This sequence joins TRBV28 and TRBJ2-5; possible D gene TRBD1, 6 bases. CDR3 length: 13 amino acids. Germline loops: CDR1 MDHEN, CDR2 SYDVKM. Trimming took 6 bases from V and 5 from J, leaving 13 bases between them. The CDR3 loop is CASRKQGSETQYF. The CDR3 nucleotides read TGTGCCAGCAGAAAACAGGGTTCTGAGACCCAGTACTTC.

This clone was found a few times. The chain joins TRBV30 to TRBJ2-1; 10 positions match TRBD2. Trimming at V came to 1 base and at J to 10 bases, leaving 7 bases not matched to a gene. Germline CDR1 and CDR2: GTSNPN and SVGIG (reference sequence). The CDR3 is made up of 14 amino acids. DNA for the CDR3: TGTGCCTGGAGTGCTCTAGCGGGAGTCTGGGAGCAGTTCTTC. Its protein is CAWSALAGVWEQFF.

This clone was seen more than once but under ten times. The chain employs TRBV5-1 and TRBJ2-1; 9 bases match TRBD2. CDR3 length equals 15 residues. CDR1 and CDR2 (germline): SGHRS, YFSETQ. The V segment lost 0 bases and the J segment 7 bases; nucleotides outside the gene matches: 5. The chain's CDR3 is CASSLVSGRRNEQFF. CDR3 bases: TGCGCCAGCAGCTTGGTTAGCGGGAGACGGAATGAGCAGTTCTTC. Full variable domain (outside the CDR3, taken from reference TRBV5-1 and TRBJ2-1): KAGVTQTPRYLIKTRGQQVTLSCSPISGHRSVSWYQQTPGQGLQFLFEYFSETQRNKGNFPGRFSGRQFSNSRSEMNVSTLELGDSALYLCASSLVSGRRNEQFFGPGTRLTVL.

The V gene is TRBV18, the J gene TRBJ2-7, with TRBD1 identical over 9 bases. The length of the CDR3 is 14 residues. The V gene end was trimmed by 5 bases and the J gene end by 5 bases; junction bases not matched to a gene: 7. Germline values: CDR1 KGHSH, CDR2 LQKENI. CDR3 region: CASSSQQGANEQYF. CDR3 coding DNA: TGTGCCAGCTCATCGCAACAGGGGGCAAACGAGCAGTACTTC.